The TCR beta chain described here comes from a study of blood T cell repertoires in COVID-19. Study-level information: PBMCs, B-cell-depleted T cells, or T cells were the source of the cDNA or gDNA that made up the material.

Germline V lookup: CDR1 LNHNV, CDR2 YYDKDF (reference sequence). The CDR3 is made up of 15 amino acids. The germline V and J ends were trimmed by 0 bases and 6 bases, with 12 bases remaining between them. Those who participated ranged in age from about 18 to 95 years and resided in about 24 US areas. Under the authors' procedure: By means of reference gene primer amplification, nucleated cell counts were estimated. Clones were read by immunoSEQ multiplex PCR, and TCRdb kept only the in-frame ones, dropping some. From that table come the V and J calls and clone size; the DNA was used to work out D and trimming. The table shows roughly 200,000 clones, with approximately 85% occurring only once.

Sequences were obtained from PBMCs or T cells enriched from blood (not recorded which). The gene calls are TRBV15 and TRBJ1-5; tentatively, D is TRBD1 (5 bases). This TCR derives from a man between 35 and 55 years old with acute COVID-19. Written as DNA, the CDR3 is TGTGCCACCAGCAGAGACCCAGGGTCCTCTCAGCCCCAGCATTTT. As protein: CATSRDPGSSQPQHF.